The T cell receptor (beta chain) described here comes from a study of identical twins (dated by TCRdb to the mid-2010s). In terms of the full investigation: To test whether fetal clonotypes persist, the study used deep sequencing on TCR alpha and beta repertoires from monozygotic twins, unrelated adults of various ages, and cord blood. Replicate twin experiments were performed at different times using different library preparation protocols to rule out contamination.

The germline V gene encodes CDR1 SGHRS and CDR2 YFSETQ. The V and J ends are trimmed by 6 bases and 2 bases, leaving 11 bases between them. The cysteine opens and the phenylalanine closes a CDR3 of 13 amino acids. The entry retains the CDR3 DNA only, 39 bases that are in frame from base 1. Findings and caveats that apply to the study as a whole: Abundant cord blood beta clonotypes had fewer insertions, young adult naive repertoires showed a similar but weaker trend, and memory repertoires showed no such trend. Invariant T cells such as MAIT and iNKT could partly confound zero-insertion analyses, though diverse VJ usage argued against this for most clonotypes. Out-of-frame TCR alpha sharing in monozygotic twins was systematically underestimated by recombination models, whereas sharing between unrelated individuals was in agreement with the recombination models. Excess twin sharing in beta out-of-frame sequences was weaker because fewer shared sequences lowered the signal-to-noise ratio. Compared with coincidental sharing between unrelated individuals, out-of-frame TCR alpha sequences shared between twins had an excess of sequences with low generation probability. Because the same donors could not be followed over many years, the conclusions depended on cross-sectional statistical analysis.

Libraries were prepared through 5' RACE. The sequencer was an Illumina HiSeq 2000. A universal primer binding site was introduced by template switching, and a unique molecular identifier was present in the final cDNA, enabling accurate counting of TCR cDNA molecules. First-strand cDNA for TCR alpha and beta chains was synthesized from specific primers in the conserved constant-segment region. To control for contamination, each cDNA library was double barcoded with a SMART-Mk sample barcode plus Illumina barcodes. TruSeq adapter sequences along with Illumina sample barcodes were introduced in two successive PCR steps. The TCR alpha and beta cDNA libraries were sequenced on the Illumina HiSeq platform using custom primers. As for the original processing: Raw reads were processed with MiGEC to extract unique molecular identifiers, and MiXCR was used to determine CDR3 positions. For each individual, recombination models were inferred using an EM algorithm with the repgenHMM and IGoR tools. Shared clonotypes were analyzed with the tcR package in R, and sharing was normalized by the product of cloneset sizes. To study raw recombination free of thymic and clonal selection effects, out-of-frame nonproductive sequences were analyzed. TCRdb cleaned the public reads at Q25 with fastp, built clones with MiXCR and kept in-frame beta chains. Each CDR3 protein gets just one entry, which takes the most common genes and DNA from the rows behind it. It is TCRdb's table, rather than the study itself, that gives the V and J calls and clone size. The sample contains 450,000 to 650,000 distinct CDR3 sequences, just under 10% of them found a single time. 2.5% to 3.5% of the sample rests with the top ten.

This clonotype has more than one count but fewer than ten. What antigen it recognizes has not been identified. Base qualities are not at hand, and no much larger clone is one base apart. Every donor was a healthy Caucasian. The twin cohort comprised three pairs of female monozygotic twins, all aged roughly 18 to 30 years. The RNA used for TCR libraries was isolated from peripheral blood mononuclear cells. The same data also contributed to another study, on yellow fever vaccine responses in identical twins. According to the second study: According to the authors, in identical twins the way T cells responded to vaccination appeared partly convergent and partly personalized. In identical twins, the study followed T cell clones that responded to the vaccine with precision.

Sequenced sample: PBMCs. Here the chain combines TRBV5-1 and TRBJ2-5; the D gene remains uncertain. This sequence was found in a woman in her late teens or twenties in good health. The nucleotide sequence reads as follows: TGCGCCAGCACTTGGTCCCCGCAAGAGACCCAGTACTTC. This translates into CASTWSPQETQYF.